This T cell receptor (beta chain) was documented in a study of blood T cell repertoires in COVID-19. Study context: Whether acute or convalescent, the COVID-19 samples came from the United States, Italy and Spain. PBMCs, B-cell-depleted T cells, or T cells provided the cDNA or gDNA that made up the material.

Only in-frame clones appear in the TCRdb table, and some are missing; sequencing was by immunoSEQ multiplex PCR. The data show 90,000 to 110,000 clones, 84% seen once. Germline lookup yields CDR1 SGHTA and CDR2 FQGNSA. CDR3 length: 16 residues. Trimming removed 1 base at V and 6 bases at J, with 13 bases between. V usage is TRBV7-2 and J usage is TRBJ1-6; TRBD1 might be the D (5 bases). The source of this sequence is a woman aged 80 or over with active or convalescent COVID-19. Material: peripheral blood. The CDR3 region has the DNA TGTGCCAGCAGCTTAGTATCCCAGGGCGGTAATTCACCCCTCCACTTT. This gives the protein CASSLVSQGGNSPLHF.